Below, 14 T cell receptor beta chains from the same sample are listed, as sequenced in a study of cytomegalovirus exposure and HLA in healthy donors (TCRdb year 2017). The library was generated by the immunoSEQ multiplex PCR assay. The multiplex PCR relied on a mix of 60 forward primers for TCR Vbeta segments and 13 reverse primers for TCR Jbeta segments. Imported from immuneACCESS, the table was reduced by TCRdb to in-frame sequences with V and J called. These copies leave out some clones; in studies compared against another copy, an unresolved V gene accounts for under half, and the cause of the remainder is not known. The sample yields about 160,000 clones; 77% were counted once. The leading ten clones occupy around 2.8% of the sample. Specimen: PBMCs. Receptors were obtained from a woman between 40 and 55 years old in good health and CMV-seropositive.

The genes are TRBV5-4 and TRBJ2-3; maybe TRBD1 (5 bases). The CDR3 totals 15 residues. The V end was cut by 0 bases, the J end by 3 bases, with 11 bases between. Germline V gene sequence: CDR1 SGHNT, CDR2 YYREEE (reference sequence). The CDR3 region is CASSLGGSGTDTQYF. DNA for the CDR3: TGTGCCAGCAGCTTGGGGGGCAGTGGGACAGATACGCAGTATTTT.

The V call is TRBV19, the J call TRBJ2-7; 8 nucleotides align to TRBD1. V was pared by 3 bases and J by 6 bases, with 10 bases of the junction left unmatched. The CDR3 spans 15 residues. The V gene's germline CDR1 is LNHDA and CDR2 SQIVND (reference sequence). The CDR3 DNA reads TGTGCCAGTAGTATTTCCGGGACAGGCAAGTCCGAGCAGTACTTC. Its protein product is CASSISGTGKSEQYF. The full variable domain, rest sourced from reference TRBV19 and TRBJ2-7, is DGGITQSPKYLFRKEGQNVTLSCEQNLNHDAMYWYRQDPGQGLRLIYYSQIVNDFQKGDIAEGYSVSREKKESFPLTVTSAQKNPTAFYLCASSISGTGKSEQYFGPGTRLTVT.

V is TRBV7-9 and J is TRBJ2-3; D is ambiguous. Germline V CDR1 and CDR2: SEHNR, FQNEAQ (reference sequence). CDR3 size: 17 residues. Trimming took 1 base from V and 1 from J, leaving 15 bases between them. The CDR3 region is CASSLGQAEARTDTQYF. CDR3 in DNA: TGTGCCAGCAGCTTAGGTCAAGCAGAGGCTCGCACAGATACGCAGTATTTT.

The genes are TRBV4-2 and TRBJ2-7; 9 bases are shared with TRBD2. The length of the CDR3 is 16 residues. Trimming removed 2 bases from V and 3 bases from J; junction bases left unmatched: 8. Per the germline V gene, CDR1 is LGHNA and CDR2 is YNFKEQ. For the CDR3, the DNA is TGTGCCAGCAGCCAACGTAGCGGGAGTCCCGTCTACGAGCAGTACTTC. It yields the protein CASSQRSGSPVYEQYF.

The V and J genes are TRBV10-1 and TRBJ2-3; D uncertain. Germline V gene sequence: CDR1 WNHNN, CDR2 SYGVQD (reference sequence). The CDR3 is 12 residues long. V was shortened by 3 bases and J by 5 bases, with 6 bases between the two germline ends. CDR3 amino acids: CASSESEDTQYF. The DNA for the CDR3 is TGCGCCAGCAGTGAAAGCGAAGATACGCAGTATTTT.

This rearrangement joins TRBV27 to TRBJ2-5; D is ambiguous. V was pared by 7 bases and J by 4 bases, with 7 bases between. CDR1 is MNHEY, CDR2 SMNVEV, per germline (reference sequence). The CDR3 is 11 amino acids. The CDR3 sequence is CASKQSETQYF. The CDR3 DNA is TGTGCCAGCAAGCAATCAGAGACCCAGTACTTC.

This clone was seen a handful of times. The gene calls are TRBV7-9 and TRBJ2-1, with TRBD1 matching over 12 bases. The junction had 8 bases not matched to a gene; V was cut back by 5 bases and J by 9 bases. Germline CDR1 reads SEHNR; CDR2 reads FQNEAQ (reference sequence). The CDR3 spans 15 residues. The CDR3 DNA sequence: TGTGCCAGCAGCCCCGGGACAGGGGGCCTAGGTGAGCAGTTCTTC. Its translation is CASSPGTGGLGEQFF.

This clone was seen a few times. V usage is TRBV27 and J usage is TRBJ1-6, with 11 bases lining up with TRBD1. The J segment lost 8 bases and the V segment lost 4 bases, leaving 10 bases of the junction unmatched. There are 17 residues in the CDR3. Looked up from germline, CDR1 is MNHEY and CDR2 is SMNVEV (reference sequence). CDR3 sequence: CASSSRAGDRGYSPLHF. The CDR3 DNA sequence: TGTGCCAGCAGTTCGCGTGCGGGGGACAGGGGGTATTCACCCCTCCACTTT.

This clone was observed a handful of times. V usage is TRBV6-5 and J usage is TRBJ1-3; a possible D gene is TRBD1 (6 bases). CDR3 size: 16 residues. Trimming removed 2 bases from V and 4 bases from J, with 15 bases in between. The germline gives CDR1 MNHEY, CDR2 SVGAGI. DNA for the CDR3: TGTGCCAGCAGTTACGGGCAGGGGAATCCAGGAAACACCATATATTTT. This encodes CASSYGQGNPGNTIYF.

This CDR3 is CASSLEGGQGSYGYTF. Here the CDR3 DNA reads TGTGCCAGCAGCTTGGAAGGGGGACAGGGTAGCTATGGCTACACCTTC. The chain recombines TRBV5-5 with TRBJ1-2; 9 nucleotides align to TRBD1. This CDR3 comprises 16 residues. Germline assignment: CDR1 SGHKS and CDR2 YYEKEE (reference sequence). The V segment lost 0 bases and the J segment 4 bases; nucleotides outside the gene matches: 7.

The rearrangement links TRBV30 to TRBJ1-4, with D unresolved. V gave up 0 bases and J gave up 7 bases, with 15 bases separating them. Germline V CDR1 and CDR2: GTSNPN, SVGIG (reference sequence). CDR3 length: 15 amino acids. The DNA of the CDR3 is TGTGCCTGGAGTGTAATGGGCCCGGTCCGTGAAAAACTGTTTTTT. As protein: CAWSVMGPVREKLFF.

As regards this clone: At the DNA level, this CDR3 is encoded by other sequences in the same sample as well. This CDR3 is CASSLSGGATDTQYF. The CDR3 DNA reads TGCGCCAGCAGCTTAAGCGGGGGGGCAACAGATACGCAGTATTTT. The chain recombines TRBV5-1 with TRBJ2-3, with TRBD2 matching 10 bases. Germline CDR1 reads SGHRS; CDR2 reads YFSETQ. Germline trimming cut 2 bases from V and 3 bases from J; bases unmatched to any gene: 3. CDR3 length: 15 amino acids.

The rearrangement joins TRBV9 to TRBJ2-1; tentatively, D is TRBD1 (5 bases). The CDR3 extends over 12 amino acids. Per germline, CDR1 SGDLS and CDR2 YYNGEE. The V and J ends lost 0 bases and 13 bases respectively, with 11 bases between them. The CDR3 nucleotides read TGTGCCAGCAGCGTAGCTACAGGCCCTCAGTTCTTC. It yields the protein CASSVATGPQFF.

The chain couples TRBV30 to TRBJ2-1, with a weak D call TRBD1 (5 bases). Germline V gives CDR1 GTSNPN, CDR2 SVGIG (reference sequence). The CDR3 totals 13 residues. V was trimmed by 8 bases and J by 10 bases, leaving 21 bases between them. This chain's CDR3 is CAGLGRAVKEQFF. In DNA, the CDR3 is TGTGCCGGTCTTGGCAGGGCGGTGAAGGAGCAGTTCTTC.